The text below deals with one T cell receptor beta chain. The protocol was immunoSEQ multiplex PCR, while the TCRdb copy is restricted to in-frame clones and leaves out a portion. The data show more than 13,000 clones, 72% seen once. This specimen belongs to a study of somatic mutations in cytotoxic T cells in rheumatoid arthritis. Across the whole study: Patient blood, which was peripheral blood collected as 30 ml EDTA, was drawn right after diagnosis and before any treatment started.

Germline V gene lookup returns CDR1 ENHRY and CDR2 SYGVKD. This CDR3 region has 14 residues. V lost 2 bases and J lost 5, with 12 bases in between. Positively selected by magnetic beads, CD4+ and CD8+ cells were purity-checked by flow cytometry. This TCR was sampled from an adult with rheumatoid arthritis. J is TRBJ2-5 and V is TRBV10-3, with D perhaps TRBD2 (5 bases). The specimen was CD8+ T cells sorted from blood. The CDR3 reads CAISEEHRGETQYF. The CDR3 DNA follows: TGTGCCATCAGTGAGGAACATCGCGGGGAGACCCAGTACTTC.